Listed here are 26 T cell receptor beta chains from one sample, sequenced in a study of tumor-infiltrating lymphocytes in primary liver carcinoma (dated by TCRdb to 2017 to 2019). This sample was sequenced with an Illumina HiSeq 2500. TCRbeta-specific cDNA was reverse-transcribed from about 500 ng total RNA using a constant-region primer and ProtoScript II reverse transcriptase. The TCRbeta libraries were prepared through three rounds of nested multiplex PCR following a slightly modified ARM-PCR procedure. Multiplex TRBV1-TRBV30 forward primers and a Cbeta reverse primer were used in the first two PCR rounds, each of which was run for about 10 cycles. TCRdb trimmed the raw reads at Q25, called clones with MiXCR and kept productive beta chains. Records with the same CDR3 protein are collapsed into one entry carrying the most frequent genes and DNA. In this sample the table shows 48,000 or so distinct CDR3 sequences, 70% to 80% of which occur a single time. The top ten clones comprise about 30% of the sample.

Total RNA and DNA were co-extracted from around 18-30 mg of bulk tissue with the AllPrep DNA/RNA mini kit, without cell sorting. Material for sequencing was liver tumor tissue from sampling region 3. The sample's cell subset or site label, decoded: tumor region T3, left-lateral pole. The receptors stem from a man in his forties with primary liver carcinoma and hepatitis B virus infection.

This clonotype was detected only once. A junction boundary mismatches the germline segment, possibly from a read error. The chain has TRBV6-5 and TRBJ2-7; D remains ambiguous. The CDR3 contains 13 residues. Per germline, CDR1 MNHEY and CDR2 SVGAGI. DNA for the CDR3: TGTGCCAGCAGTTGCAGACTTTCCTACGAGCAGTATTTC. Its translation is CASSCRLSYEQYF.

As for this clonotype: This CDR3 fails to terminate in the conserved phenylalanine or tryptophan, so it likely reflects a read error. The gene calls are TRBV5-1 and TRBJ2-1, with TRBD2 as a possible D gene (5 bases). From germline, CDR1 is SGHRS and CDR2 YFSETQ. This CDR3 has 14 amino acids. V was shortened by 1 base and J by 12 bases, with 17 bases between the two germline ends. CDR3 nucleotide sequence: TGCGCCAGCAGCTTGTCGGGGATCTCCCATGGGCAGTTCTTG. This sequence encodes CASSLSGISHGQFL.

Comments on this clonotype: An end of the junction does not agree with germline; a read error may underlie this. The chain combines TRBV6-5 with TRBJ1-2, with D possibly TRBD1 on 5 matching bases. Germline V lookup: CDR1 MNHEY, CDR2 SVGAGI. The CDR3 is made up of 16 amino acids. Here the CDR3 reads CASGYLRGGRENGYTF. Written as DNA, the CDR3 is TGTGCCAGCGGTTACCTGAGGGGAGGCAGGGAGAATGGCTACACCTTC.

As concerns this clonotype: A clone one base away is much larger, so this may be a read error. This chain uses TRBV28 with TRBJ2-2; tentative D call: TRBD1 (6 bases). This CDR3 spans 14 amino acids. CDR1 MDHEN and CDR2 SYDVKM come from the germline V gene. Here the CDR3 DNA reads TGTGCCAGCAGTTTACAGGGGAACACCGGGGAGCTGCTTTTT. The encoded protein is CASSLQGNTGELLF.

Points on this clonotype: One end of the junction is discordant with germline, which a read error may explain. The rearrangement joins TRBV7-8 to TRBJ1-5; weak D call: TRBD1 (6 bases). Germline-derived CDR1 and CDR2 are SGHVS and FQNEAQ. CDR3 length equals 14 residues. CDR3 DNA: TGTGCCAGCAGCCTAGGGACATTGAATCAGCCCCAGCATTTC. Residues: CASSLGTLNQPQHF.

Turning to this clonotype: A much larger clone is a single base away; this may be a read error. The conserved phenylalanine or tryptophan is not found at the CDR3 terminus, so this likely reflects a read error. The chain is built from TRBV28 and TRBJ2-7, with D perhaps assigned TRBD1 or TRBD2 (6 bases each). The CDR3 spans 12 residues. CDR1 MDHEN and CDR2 SYDVKM come from the germline V gene. Trimming took off 6 bases at V and 6 bases at J, with 12 bases between the two ends. CDR3 sequence reads: CASRVGGREQYS. The CDR3 bases are TGTGCCAGCAGGGTAGGGGGGCGCGAGCAGTACTCC.

V is TRBV11-2 and J is TRBJ2-2; no definite D call. V was pared by 1 base and J by 8 bases, with 14 bases between. CDR1 SGHAT and CDR2 FQNNGV come from the germline V gene. This CDR3 region has 15 residues. The DNA for the CDR3 is TGTGCCAGCAGCTTAGCTGGAGCCTGCACAGGGGAGCTGTTTTTT. This codes for CASSLAGACTGELFF. The whole variable domain, filled in from reference TRBV11-2 and TRBJ2-2, reads EAGVAQSPRYKIIEKRQSVAFWCNPISGHATLYWYQQILGQGPKLLIQFQNNGVVDDSQLPKDRFSAERLKGVDSTLKIQPAKLEDSAVYLCASSLAGACTGELFFGEGSRLTVL.

This clonotype came up many times. The V gene is TRBV6-5, the J gene TRBJ2-5; D remains unclear. The CDR3 totals 14 residues. Germline CDR1 and CDR2: MNHEY and SVGAGI. V was cut by 3 bases and J by 2 bases, with 10 bases left in between. The CDR3 protein is CASSYGAAQETQYF. CDR3 DNA: TGTGCCAGCAGTTATGGCGCGGCACAAGAGACCCAGTACTTC.

This clonotype was observed at least ten times. The rearrangement joins TRBV6-6 to TRBJ2-5, with D perhaps matching TRBD1 (6 bases). The CDR3 consists of 13 residues. Germline values: CDR1 MNHNY, CDR2 SVGAGI (reference sequence). The V end lost 6 bases, the J end lost 6 bases, and 14 bases lay between the germline ends. In DNA form, the CDR3 reads TGTGCCAGCAGCACAGGGATAGGAAAGACCCAGTACTTC. Its protein is CASSTGIGKTQYF.

The genes are TRBV6-1 and TRBJ2-2; a weak D match, TRBD1 (6 bases). The length of the CDR3 is 16 residues. Trimming left V 4 bases short and J 2 bases short, with 14 bases between. Germline V gene lookup returns CDR1 MNHNS and CDR2 SASEGT. The CDR3 nucleotides read TGTGCCAGCAGTGCTATCCGACAGGATAACACCGGGGAGCTGTTTTTT. Amino acids: CASSAIRQDNTGELFF.

Here the CDR3 reads CASSLQAGQPQHF. In DNA form, the CDR3 reads TGTGCCAGCAGCTTACAGGCAGGGCAGCCCCAGCATTTT. V gene TRBV7-3 combines with J gene TRBJ1-5, with D perhaps matching TRBD1 (5 bases). In germline, CDR1 is SGHTA, CDR2 FQGTGA. CDR3 size: 13 residues. The V and J ends lost 2 bases and 7 bases respectively, with 9 bases between them.

This clonotype was seen at least ten times. The genes are TRBV7-2 and TRBJ2-7; the D is unclear. The CDR3 totals 14 residues. Trimming cost V 3 bases and J 5 bases, with 14 bases left between them. CDR1 is SGHTA and CDR2 is FQGNSA in the germline V gene. The CDR3 reads CASSFSQALNEQYF. In DNA, the CDR3 is TGTGCCAGCAGCTTTTCCCAGGCCCTGAACGAGCAGTACTTC.

The rearrangement joins TRBV10-3 to TRBJ2-2, with 7 bases aligning to TRBD1. Germline values: CDR1 ENHRY, CDR2 SYGVKD. The CDR3 runs to 14 residues. V lost 7 bases and J lost 14; bases outside the gene matches: 16. The CDR3 protein is CAITGDRLTEDLFF. The CDR3 DNA reads as TGTGCCATCACCGGGGACAGACTCACCGAGGACCTGTTTTTT.

The chain employs TRBV11-1 and TRBJ2-5; maybe TRBD2 (6 bases). CDR1 SGHAT and CDR2 FQDESV come from the germline V gene (reference sequence). This CDR3 spans 19 amino acids. V lost 5 bases and J 1 base, leaving 26 bases between the germline ends. CDR3 in DNA: TGTGCCAGCAGCCCGTCCCCGGAGGTCAGGAGGGACTTCCAAGAGACCCAGTACTTC. Residues: CASSPSPEVRRDFQETQYF.

As concerns this clonotype: Its ends do not fully match the called genes, so a read error is possible. This chain connects TRBV12-3 or TRBV12-4 to TRBJ2-1; weak D call: TRBD2 (6 bases). CDR3 length: 16 residues. The DNA for the CDR3 is TGTGCCGGCAGTTTAGACCCAGCGGGCTTATACGATGAGCAGTTCTTC. Protein: CAGSLDPAGLYDEQFF.

Concerning this clonotype: Germline and junction disagree at one end, which may indicate a read error. This sequence joins TRBV28 and TRBJ1-5; no firm D call. CDR1 is MDHEN and CDR2 is SYDVKM in the germline V gene. The CDR3 spans 13 residues. The DNA for the CDR3 is TGTGCCAGCAGTGGTCTTCGAGATCAGCTCCAGCATTTT. Encoded protein: CASSGLRDQLQHF.

About this clonotype: This may come from a read error, since a much larger clone is one base off. The chain links TRBV7-9 to TRBJ1-1; D is unresolved. CDR3 length: 12 amino acids. CDR1 is SEHNR and CDR2 is FQNEAQ in the germline V gene (reference sequence). Trimming removed 7 bases from V and 9 bases from J, with 15 bases in between. In nucleotides, the CDR3 is TGTGCCAGCAACCGAGACATTCTCCAAGCTTTCTTT. Its protein product is CASNRDILQAFF.

A word on this clonotype: Germline and junction disagree at one end, which may indicate a read error. V usage is TRBV6-1 and J usage is TRBJ2-2; 7 nucleotides align to TRBD1. Per germline, CDR1 MNHNS and CDR2 SASEGT. This CDR3 has 16 amino acids. CDR3 nucleotide sequence: TGTGTCAGCAGTGAAGGGTACAGGGGAAACACCGGGGAGCTGTTCTTT. Translation: CVSSEGYRGNTGELFF.

This chain joins TRBV11-2 and TRBJ2-2; D is unclear. Germline lookup yields CDR1 SGHAT and CDR2 FQNNGV. The CDR3 length is 15 residues. The CDR3 DNA is TGTGTCATCCTCCCACCGAGAATGTACACCGGGGAGCTGTTTTTT. It translates to CVILPPRMYTGELFF.

Comment on this clonotype: Since no conserved phenylalanine or tryptophan closes the CDR3, a read error is the likely cause. The limits of the CDR3 on the DNA are not certain, so only TCRdb's listed CDR3 is given. The chain carries TRBV5-1 and TRBJ2-5; TRBD2 is the table's D call and was not checked against the DNA. Looked up from germline, CDR1 is SGHRS and CDR2 is YFSETQ. The CDR3 length equals 15 residues, ends included. CDR3 protein: CASSLLAGEGETQYL.

In regard to this clonotype: A much bigger clone sits one base away, suggesting this may be a read error. This chain connects TRBV30 to TRBJ1-5; D remains ambiguous. Per germline, CDR1 GTSNPN and CDR2 SVGIG (reference sequence). The CDR3 has 12 amino acids. The CDR3 nucleotides read TGTGCCTGCAAGACAAGCAGTCAGCCCCAGCATTTT. This gives the protein CACKTSSQPQHF.

J is TRBJ1-6 and V is TRBV6-6; D gene unclear. This CDR3 is 13 amino acids long. Germline lookup yields CDR1 MNHNY and CDR2 SVGAGI (reference sequence). The V and J ends lost 11 bases and 19 bases respectively, with 27 bases between them. The CDR3 nucleotides are TGTGCCGGTCGGAGCTCCTATAATTTACCCATACACTTT. Protein sequence: CAGRSSYNLPIHF.

A word on this clonotype: Germline and junction disagree at one end, which may indicate a read error. This sequence joins TRBV5-5 and TRBJ1-1; a possible D gene is TRBD1 (6 bases). The germline gives CDR1 SGHKS, CDR2 YYEKEE (reference sequence). The CDR3 has 12 amino acids. CDR3 in amino acids: CASSARDTEALF. The CDR3 DNA reads TGTGCCAGCAGCGCGAGGGACACTGAAGCTCTCTTT.

V and J are TRBV29-1 and TRBJ2-1; either TRBD1 or TRBD2 may supply D (5 bases each). V shed 7 bases and J shed 9 bases, with 22 bases lying between them. Germline V gene data show CDR1 as SQVTM and CDR2 as ANQGSEA. CDR3 length: 14 residues. CDR3 nucleotide sequence: TGCAGCGGATTGCCGGAACAGGAGGTGGTTGAGCAGTTCTTC. Its protein product is CSGLPEQEVVEQFF.

This chain links TRBV4-1 with TRBJ2-7; 9 bases line up with TRBD1. Germline loops: CDR1 MGHRA, CDR2 YSYEKL. The V segment lost 1 base and the J segment 3 bases; nucleotides outside the gene matches: 7. The CDR3 is 16 residues long. The CDR3 here is CASSQATGGEYYEQYF. DNA of the CDR3: TGCGCCAGCAGCCAAGCGACAGGGGGAGAATACTACGAGCAGTACTTC.

To note about this clonotype: A junction boundary mismatches the germline segment, possibly from a read error. J is TRBJ2-1 and V is TRBV7-9; D is unresolved. The CDR3 sequence is 13 residues long. The germline CDR1 and CDR2 sequences are SEHNR and FQNEAQ (reference sequence). The CDR3 is CTSNGGVYNEQFF. The CDR3 DNA is TGTACCAGCAACGGTGGGGTCTACAATGAGCAGTTCTTC.